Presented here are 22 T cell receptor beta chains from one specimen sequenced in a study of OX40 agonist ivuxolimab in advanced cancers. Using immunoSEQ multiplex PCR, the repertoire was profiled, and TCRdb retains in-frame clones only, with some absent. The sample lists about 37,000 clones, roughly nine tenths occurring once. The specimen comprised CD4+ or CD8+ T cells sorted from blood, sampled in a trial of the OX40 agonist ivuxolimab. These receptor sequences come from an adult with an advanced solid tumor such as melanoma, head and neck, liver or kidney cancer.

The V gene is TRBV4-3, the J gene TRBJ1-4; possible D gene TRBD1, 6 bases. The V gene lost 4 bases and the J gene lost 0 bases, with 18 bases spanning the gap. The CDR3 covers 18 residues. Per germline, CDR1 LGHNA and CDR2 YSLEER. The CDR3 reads CASSPRRGGPATNEKLFF. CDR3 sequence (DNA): TGCGCCAGCAGCCCCCGACGGGGGGGCCCTGCAACTAATGAAAAACTGTTTTTT.

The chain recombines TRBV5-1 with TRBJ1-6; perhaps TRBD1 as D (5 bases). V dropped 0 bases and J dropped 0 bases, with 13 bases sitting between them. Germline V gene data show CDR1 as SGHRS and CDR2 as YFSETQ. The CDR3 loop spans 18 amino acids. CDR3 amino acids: CASSLEGPLSSYNSPLHF. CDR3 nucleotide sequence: TGCGCCAGCAGCTTGGAGGGGCCACTCAGCTCCTATAATTCACCCCTCCACTTT.

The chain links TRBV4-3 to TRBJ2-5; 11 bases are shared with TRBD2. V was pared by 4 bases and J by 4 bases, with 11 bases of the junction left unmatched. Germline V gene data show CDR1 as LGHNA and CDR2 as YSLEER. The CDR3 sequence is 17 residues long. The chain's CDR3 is CASSPYNLAGGGETQYF. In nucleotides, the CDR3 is TGCGCCAGCAGCCCGTATAATCTAGCGGGGGGCGGAGAGACCCAGTACTTC.

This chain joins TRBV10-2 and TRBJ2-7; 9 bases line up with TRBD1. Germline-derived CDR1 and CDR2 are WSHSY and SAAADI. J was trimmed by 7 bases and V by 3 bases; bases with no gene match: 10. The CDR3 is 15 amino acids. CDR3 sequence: CASSETGTGPDEQYF. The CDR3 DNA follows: TGCGCCAGCAGTGAAACCGGGACAGGGCCGGATGAGCAGTACTTC.

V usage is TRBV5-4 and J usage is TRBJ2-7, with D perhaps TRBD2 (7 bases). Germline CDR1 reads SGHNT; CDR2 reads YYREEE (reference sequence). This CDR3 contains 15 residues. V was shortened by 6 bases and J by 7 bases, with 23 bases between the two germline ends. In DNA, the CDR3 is TGTGCCAGCACCCCCTCCGCGGGGGCCCCCTTGGAGCAGTACTTC. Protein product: CASTPSAGAPLEQYF. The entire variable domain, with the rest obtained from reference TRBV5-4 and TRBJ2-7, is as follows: ETGVTQSPTHLIKTRGQQVTLRCSSQSGHNTVSWYQQALGQGPQFIFQYYREEENGRGNFPPRFSGLQFPNYSSELNVNALELDDSALYLCASTPSAGAPLEQYFGPGTRLTVT.

The DNA of the CDR3 is TGTGCCAGCAGCGAGGGGAACACTGAAGCTTTCTTT. It yields the protein CASSEGNTEAFF. The V call is TRBV9, the J call TRBJ1-1; D not certain. Germline V lookup: CDR1 SGDLS, CDR2 YYNGEE. The CDR3 spans 12 residues. V was clipped by 3 bases and J by 1 base, with 4 bases between them.

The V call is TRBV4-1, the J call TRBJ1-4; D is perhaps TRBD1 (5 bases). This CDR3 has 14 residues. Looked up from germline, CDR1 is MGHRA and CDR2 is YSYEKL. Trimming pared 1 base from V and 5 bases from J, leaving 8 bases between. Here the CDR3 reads CASSQVWGNEKLFF. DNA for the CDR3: TGCGCCAGCAGCCAAGTCTGGGGGAATGAAAAACTGTTTTTT.

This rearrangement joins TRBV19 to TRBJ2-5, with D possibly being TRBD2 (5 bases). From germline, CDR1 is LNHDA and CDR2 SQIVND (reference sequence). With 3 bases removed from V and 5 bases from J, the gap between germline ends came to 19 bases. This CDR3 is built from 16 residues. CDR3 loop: CASSMGRTHLTETQYF. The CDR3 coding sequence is TGTGCCAGTAGTATGGGGAGAACCCATTTGACCGAGACCCAGTACTTC.

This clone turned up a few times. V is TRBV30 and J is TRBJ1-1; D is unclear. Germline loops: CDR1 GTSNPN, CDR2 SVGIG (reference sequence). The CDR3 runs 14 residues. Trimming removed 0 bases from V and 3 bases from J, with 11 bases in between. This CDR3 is CAWSVLSVDTEAFF. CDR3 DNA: TGTGCCTGGAGTGTACTTAGCGTGGACACTGAAGCTTTCTTT. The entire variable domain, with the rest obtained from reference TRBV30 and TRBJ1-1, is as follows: SQTIHQWPATLVQPVGSPLSLECTVEGTSNPNLYWYRQAAGRGLQLLFYSVGIGQISSEVPQNLSASRPQDRQFILSSKKLLLSDSGFYLCAWSVLSVDTEAFFGQGTRLTVV.

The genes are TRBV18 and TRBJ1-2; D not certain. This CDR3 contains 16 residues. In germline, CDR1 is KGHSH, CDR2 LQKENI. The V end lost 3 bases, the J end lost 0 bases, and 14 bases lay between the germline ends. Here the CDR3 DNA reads TGTGCCAGCTCACCTCCATCCGAGGGAGCTAACTATGGCTACACCTTC. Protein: CASSPPSEGANYGYTF.

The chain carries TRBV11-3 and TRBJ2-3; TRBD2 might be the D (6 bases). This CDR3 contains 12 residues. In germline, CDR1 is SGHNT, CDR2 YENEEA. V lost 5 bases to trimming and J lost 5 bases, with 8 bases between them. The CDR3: CASSPRGDTQYF. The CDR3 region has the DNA TGTGCCAGCAGCCCGCGGGGAGATACGCAGTATTTT. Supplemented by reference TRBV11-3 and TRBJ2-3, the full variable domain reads EAGVVQSPRYKIIEKKQPVAFWCNPISGHNTLYWYLQNLGQGPELLIRYENEEAVDDSQLPKDRFSAERLKGVDSTLKIQPAELGDSAVYLCASSPRGDTQYFGPGTRLTVL.

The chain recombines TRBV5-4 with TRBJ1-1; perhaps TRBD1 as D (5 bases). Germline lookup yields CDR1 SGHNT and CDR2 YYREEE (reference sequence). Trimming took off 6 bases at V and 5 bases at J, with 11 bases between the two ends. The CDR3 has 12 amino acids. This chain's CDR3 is CASKAGETEAFF. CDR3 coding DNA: TGTGCCAGCAAAGCGGGGGAAACTGAAGCTTTCTTT. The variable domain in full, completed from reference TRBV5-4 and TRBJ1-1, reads ETGVTQSPTHLIKTRGQQVTLRCSSQSGHNTVSWYQQALGQGPQFIFQYYREEENGRGNFPPRFSGLQFPNYSSELNVNALELDDSALYLCASKAGETEAFFGQGTRLTVV.

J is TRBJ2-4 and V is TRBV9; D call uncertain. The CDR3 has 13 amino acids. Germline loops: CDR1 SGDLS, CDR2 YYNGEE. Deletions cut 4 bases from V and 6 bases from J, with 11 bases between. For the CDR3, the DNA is TGTGCCAGCAGCCTCCCGGACGGAAACATTCAGTACTTC. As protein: CASSLPDGNIQYF.

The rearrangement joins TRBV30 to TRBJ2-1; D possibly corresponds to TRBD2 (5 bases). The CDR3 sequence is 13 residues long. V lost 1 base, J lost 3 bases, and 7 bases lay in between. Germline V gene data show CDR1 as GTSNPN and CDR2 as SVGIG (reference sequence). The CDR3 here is CAWSGGNYNEQFF. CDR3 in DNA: TGTGCCTGGAGTGGAGGGAACTACAATGAGCAGTTCTTC.

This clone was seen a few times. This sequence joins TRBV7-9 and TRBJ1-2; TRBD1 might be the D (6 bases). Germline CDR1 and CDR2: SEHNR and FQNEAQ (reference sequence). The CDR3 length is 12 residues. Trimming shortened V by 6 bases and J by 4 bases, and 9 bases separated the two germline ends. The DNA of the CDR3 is TGTGCCAGCAGGGACAGTGCCTATGGCTACACCTTC. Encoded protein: CASRDSAYGYTF.

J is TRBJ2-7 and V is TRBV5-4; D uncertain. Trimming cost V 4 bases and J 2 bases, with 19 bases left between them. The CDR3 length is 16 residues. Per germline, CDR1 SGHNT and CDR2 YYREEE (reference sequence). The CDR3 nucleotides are TGTGCCAGCAGCGGGTTAGAAGGACGGGCCACCTACGAGCAGTACTTC. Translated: CASSGLEGRATYEQYF.

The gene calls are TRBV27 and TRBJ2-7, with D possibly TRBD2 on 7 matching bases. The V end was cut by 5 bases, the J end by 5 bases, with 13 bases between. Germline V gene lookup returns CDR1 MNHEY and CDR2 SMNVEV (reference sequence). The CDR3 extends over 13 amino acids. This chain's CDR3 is CASSGGGPHEQYF. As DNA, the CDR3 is TGTGCCAGCAGTGGGGGGGGGCCCCACGAGCAGTACTTC.

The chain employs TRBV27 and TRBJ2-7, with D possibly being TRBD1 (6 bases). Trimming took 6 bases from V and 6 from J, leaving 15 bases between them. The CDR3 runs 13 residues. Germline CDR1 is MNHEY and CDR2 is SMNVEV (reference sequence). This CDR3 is CASSPGHRSEQYF. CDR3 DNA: TGTGCCAGCAGCCCGGGACACCGCAGCGAGCAGTACTTC.

The CDR3 protein is CASSLDRGPSTDTQYF. In DNA, the CDR3 is TGTGCCAGCAGCTTGGACAGGGGTCCTTCCACAGATACGCAGTATTTT. The chain recombines TRBV5-6 with TRBJ2-3; 7 bases are a match to TRBD1. The junction had 6 bases not matched to a gene; V was cut back by 0 bases and J by 2 bases. The CDR3 loop spans 16 amino acids. Germline assignment: CDR1 SGHDT and CDR2 YYEEEE.

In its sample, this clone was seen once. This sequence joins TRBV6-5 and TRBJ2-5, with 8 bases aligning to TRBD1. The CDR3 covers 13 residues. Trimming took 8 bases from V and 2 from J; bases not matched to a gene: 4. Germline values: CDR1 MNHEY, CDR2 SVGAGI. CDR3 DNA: TGTGCCAGCTCGACAGGGGTACAAGAGACCCAGTACTTC. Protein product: CASSTGVQETQYF.

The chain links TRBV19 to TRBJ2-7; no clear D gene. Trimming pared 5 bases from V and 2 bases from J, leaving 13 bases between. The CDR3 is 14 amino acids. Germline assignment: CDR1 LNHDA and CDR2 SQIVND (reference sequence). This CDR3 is CASSRYGSPYEQYF. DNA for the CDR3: TGTGCCAGTAGTCGATATGGGTCCCCCTACGAGCAGTACTTC. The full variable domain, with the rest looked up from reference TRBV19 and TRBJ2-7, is DGGITQSPKYLFRKEGQNVTLSCEQNLNHDAMYWYRQDPGQGLRLIYYSQIVNDFQKGDIAEGYSVSREKKESFPLTVTSAQKNPTAFYLCASSRYGSPYEQYFGPGTRLTVT.

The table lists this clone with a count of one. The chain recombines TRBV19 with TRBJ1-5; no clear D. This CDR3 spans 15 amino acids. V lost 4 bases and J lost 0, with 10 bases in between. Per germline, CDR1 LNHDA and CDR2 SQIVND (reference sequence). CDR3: CASSSKETSNQPQHF. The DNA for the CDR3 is TGTGCCAGTAGTAGTAAGGAAACTAGCAATCAGCCCCAGCATTTT.